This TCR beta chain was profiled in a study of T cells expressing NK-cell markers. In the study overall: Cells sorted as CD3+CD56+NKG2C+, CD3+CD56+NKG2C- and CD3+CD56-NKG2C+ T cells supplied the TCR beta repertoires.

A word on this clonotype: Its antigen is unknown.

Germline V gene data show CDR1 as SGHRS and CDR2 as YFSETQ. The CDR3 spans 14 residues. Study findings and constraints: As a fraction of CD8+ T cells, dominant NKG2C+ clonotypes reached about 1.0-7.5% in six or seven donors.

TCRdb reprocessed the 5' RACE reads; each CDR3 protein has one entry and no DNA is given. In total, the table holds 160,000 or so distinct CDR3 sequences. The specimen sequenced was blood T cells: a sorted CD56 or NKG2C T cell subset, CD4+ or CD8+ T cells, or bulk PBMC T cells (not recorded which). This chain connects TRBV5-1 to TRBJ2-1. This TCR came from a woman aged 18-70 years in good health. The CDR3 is CASSFSGPSDEQFF. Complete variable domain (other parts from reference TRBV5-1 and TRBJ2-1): KAGVTQTPRYLIKTRGQQVTLSCSPISGHRSVSWYQQTPGQGLQFLFEYFSETQRNKGNFPGRFSGRQFSNSRSEMNVSTLELGDSALYLCASSFSGPSDEQFFGPGTRLTVL.